A single count supports the clone carrying this TCR beta chain. The conserved phenylalanine or tryptophan normally closing the CDR3 is absent here, so this likely arose from a read error. This entry belongs to a study of breast tumors, draining lymph nodes, adjacent tissues. The lymph nodes were axillary draining lymph nodes from breast cancer patients. V lost 11 bases and J 0 bases, leaving 15 bases between the germline ends. The CDR3 sequence is 14 residues long. Germline lookup yields CDR1 LNHNV and CDR2 YYDKDF (reference sequence). A single record per CDR3 protein comes from TCRdb applying MiXCR to the multiplex PCR reads. The sample consists of 150,000 to 200,000 distinct CDR3 sequences, roughly 30% of them appearing once.

This receptor was taken from a female donor with breast cancer. Some clones in this sample may be carry-over from other donors' samples. Source material: axillary lymph node tissue. The chain employs TRBV15 and TRBJ2-3; perhaps TRBD2 as D (5 bases). The CDR3 protein is CAPATRTSTDTQYL. In nucleotides, the CDR3 is TGTGCCCCTGCAACGCGGACTAGCACAGATACGCAGTATCTT.